This T cell receptor beta chain came from a study of blood T cells in healthy people across ages. Then a second PCR, running roughly 6 to 12 cycles, was carried out with a sample-barcoded 5' primer and a J-beta primer mix. Each of the cDNA molecules was tagged by a template-switch adaptor with 12 random nucleotides. Each CDR3 protein is one row after TCRdb ran MiXCR on the 5' RACE reads. This repertoire shows about 1.8 million distinct CDR3 sequences, roughly 49% found once; its top ten account for 2.1%. Per germline, CDR1 MNHNS and CDR2 SASEGT. CDR3 length: 13 amino acids. The ends were cut back, 7 bases at V and 4 bases at J, with 11 bases in the middle.

Input material: blood. The source of this sequence is a woman aged 35 to 49 in good health. The chain employs TRBV6-1 and TRBJ1-5; no clear D gene. CDR3: CASTRQVNQPQHF. The DNA of the CDR3 is TGTGCCAGCACCCGACAAGTAAATCAGCCCCAGCATTTT.